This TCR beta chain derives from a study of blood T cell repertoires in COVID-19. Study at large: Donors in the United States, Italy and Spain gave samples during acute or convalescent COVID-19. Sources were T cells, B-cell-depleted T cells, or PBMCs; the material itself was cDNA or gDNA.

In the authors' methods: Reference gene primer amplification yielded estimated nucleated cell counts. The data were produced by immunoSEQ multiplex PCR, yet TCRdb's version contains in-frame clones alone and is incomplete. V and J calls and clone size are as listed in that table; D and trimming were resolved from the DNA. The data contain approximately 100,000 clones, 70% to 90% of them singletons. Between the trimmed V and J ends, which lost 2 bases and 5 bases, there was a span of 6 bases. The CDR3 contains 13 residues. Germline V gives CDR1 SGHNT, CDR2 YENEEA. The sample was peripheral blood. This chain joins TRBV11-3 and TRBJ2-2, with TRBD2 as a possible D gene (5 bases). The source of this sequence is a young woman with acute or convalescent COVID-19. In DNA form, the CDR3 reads TGTGCCAGCAGCTTACGGGGAACCGGGGAGCTGTTTTTT. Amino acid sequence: CASSLRGTGELFF.